One T cell receptor (beta chain) is described in this entry. Sequencing was performed with immunoSEQ multiplex PCR; in TCRdb, only in-frame clones are kept and a portion is missing. The data hold under 250,000 clones, with roughly 88% observed a single time. This entry comes from a study of blood T cell repertoires in COVID-19. The CDR3 has 18 residues. CDR1 and CDR2 from the germline V gene are WNHNN and SYGVQD (reference sequence). Deletions cut 0 bases from V and 1 base from J, with 18 bases between. The rearrangement uses TRBV10-1 and TRBJ1-1; a weak D match, TRBD1 (6 bases). The specimen sequenced was peripheral blood. This TCR came from a man aged 45-60 years with active or convalescent COVID-19. CDR3 sequence (DNA): TGCGCCAGCAGTGAGTCTAGGGACACCCGGCAGGGGAACACTGAAGCTTTCTTT. It encodes CASSESRDTRQGNTEAFF.